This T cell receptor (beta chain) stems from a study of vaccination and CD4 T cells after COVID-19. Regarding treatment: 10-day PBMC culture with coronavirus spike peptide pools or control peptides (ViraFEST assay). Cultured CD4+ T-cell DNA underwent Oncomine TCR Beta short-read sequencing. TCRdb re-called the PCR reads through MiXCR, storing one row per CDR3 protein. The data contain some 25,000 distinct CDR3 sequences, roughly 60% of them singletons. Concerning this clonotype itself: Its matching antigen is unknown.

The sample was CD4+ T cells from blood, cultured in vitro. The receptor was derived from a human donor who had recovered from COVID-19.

CDR3 in DNA: TGTGCCAGCAGTGGTTTTTCTGCCACAGATACGCAGTATTTT. The encoded protein is CASSGFSATDTQYF. V gene TRBV6-1 combines with J gene TRBJ2-3; no clear D gene. Trimming pared 4 bases from V and 2 bases from J, leaving 10 bases between. The CDR3 sequence is 14 residues long. Germline values: CDR1 MNHNS, CDR2 SASEGT.